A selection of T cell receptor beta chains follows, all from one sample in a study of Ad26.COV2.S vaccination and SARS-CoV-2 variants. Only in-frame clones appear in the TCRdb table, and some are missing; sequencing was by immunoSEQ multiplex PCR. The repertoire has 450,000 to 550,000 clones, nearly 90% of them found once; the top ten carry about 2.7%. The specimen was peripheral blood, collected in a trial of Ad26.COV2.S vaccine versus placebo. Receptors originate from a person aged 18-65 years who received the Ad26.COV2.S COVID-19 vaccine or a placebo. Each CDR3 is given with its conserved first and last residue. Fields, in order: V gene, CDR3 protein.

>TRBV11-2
CASSLELDRRYEQYF
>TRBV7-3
CASSPLGTGGSGELFF
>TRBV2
CASSEDTSNTGELFF
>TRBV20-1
CSAGRTTQYF
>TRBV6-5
CASGTLAGGYNEQFF
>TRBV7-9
CASSLSAGSTDTQYF
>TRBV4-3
CASSPSMEDTQYF
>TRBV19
CASSGRGWAGTTGELFF
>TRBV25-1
CASSADRGTYEKLFF
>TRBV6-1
CASSGPTRDRNQPQHF
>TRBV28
CASNRLGGTDTQYF
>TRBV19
CASSEQRGVRQFF
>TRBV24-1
CATSDFLGQQFF
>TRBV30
CAWRPQIGQKTSYEQYF
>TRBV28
CASRPPGINYGYTF
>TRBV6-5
CASRTGGRSTTQYF
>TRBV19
CASSIAGTGNYGYTF
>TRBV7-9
CASSLGTGNTIYF
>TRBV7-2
CASSLQGAGEKLFF
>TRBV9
CASSPPSAGGVDTQYF
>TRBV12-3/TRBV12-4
CASTWTGGYGYTF
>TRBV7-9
CASSSGQYEQYF
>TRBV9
CASSPWTGGTDTQYF
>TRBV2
CASSRGTFYEQYF
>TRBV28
CASSPRDLNEQFF
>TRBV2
CASSAGTSTDTQYF
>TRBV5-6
CASSLGRELNQPQHF